A single sample is the source of the 20 T cell receptor beta chains below, sequenced in a study of T cells in Graves' hyperthyroidism and ophthalmopathy (dated by TCRdb to about 2019). To prepare the library, multiplex PCR was applied. TCRdb lists the instrument as Illumina HiSeq 2000. TCR beta CDR3 regions were amplified from RNA transcripts. A first-round RT-PCR of the TCR CDR3 used the HTBI primer set with the Qiagen OneStep RT-PCR kit. The public reads were quality trimmed at Q25 with fastp and then assembled into clones with MiXCR by TCRdb, keeping productive beta chains. Rows matching on CDR3 protein sequence are summarized as one entry with the most common DNA and genes. The sample includes approximately 600,000 distinct CDR3 sequences, with 15% to 20% observed a single time. 3.5% to 4% of the sample is held by the ten biggest clonotypes. Sequenced sample: blood. The receptors stem from a woman aged 25 to 39 with Graves' hyperthyroidism.

Many counts were recorded for this clonotype. CDR3 loop: CASRSRGYYNEQFF. The CDR3 region has the DNA TGTGCCAGCAGATCCAGGGGGTACTACAATGAGCAGTTCTTC. The gene calls are TRBV28 and TRBJ2-1; TRBD1 agrees at 7 bases. Trimming cost V 6 bases and J 3 bases; bases outside gene matches: 5. Germline V gives CDR1 MDHEN, CDR2 SYDVKM. The CDR3 contains 14 residues.

This clonotype was counted only a few times. The rearrangement uses TRBV6-1 and TRBJ1-2; 8 bases align to TRBD1. The CDR3 is made up of 14 amino acids. V lost 6 bases, J lost 7 bases, and 10 bases stayed unmatched. The germline V gene encodes CDR1 MNHNS and CDR2 SASEGT. The CDR3 DNA is TGTGCCAGCAGAACAACCGGGACAGGCGGTGGCTACACCTTC. Amino acid sequence: CASRTTGTGGGYTF.

The chain carries TRBV12-3 or TRBV12-4 and TRBJ1-3; D is ambiguous. The CDR3 has 14 amino acids. V was pared by 7 bases and J by 2 bases, with 12 bases between. The CDR3, as DNA: TGTGCCAGCACTTCAGGCTATGCTGGAAACACCATATATTTT. Protein product: CASTSGYAGNTIYF.

This clonotype came up many times. The chain employs TRBV12-3 or TRBV12-4 and TRBJ1-1, with unresolved D. This CDR3 region has 12 residues. V shed 4 bases and J shed 9 bases, with 12 bases lying between them. The CDR3 loop reads CASSYEKGKAFF. In DNA form, the CDR3 reads TGTGCCAGCAGTTATGAGAAGGGAAAAGCTTTCTTT.

This clonotype was detected many times. V is TRBV20-1 and J is TRBJ2-7, with D uncertain. The CDR3 length is 16 residues. The V gene lost 0 bases and the J gene lost 0 bases, with 15 bases spanning the gap. From germline, CDR1 is DFQATT and CDR2 SNEGSKA (reference sequence). DNA for the CDR3: TGCAGTGCTAGAGATCCTCGCAGCGCTGCCTCCTACGAGCAGTACTTC. The encoded protein is CSARDPRSAASYEQYF.

The chain has TRBV5-4 and TRBJ2-7, with a possible D match to TRBD1 (5 bases). Germline V gives CDR1 SGHNT, CDR2 YYREEE (reference sequence). V was clipped by 1 base and J by 6 bases, with 11 bases between them. The CDR3 totals 13 residues. The CDR3 DNA reads TGTGCCAGCAGCTTGACAGGCTCCCTCGAGCAGTACTTC. Amino acid sequence: CASSLTGSLEQYF.

This clonotype appeared many times. This chain uses TRBV28 with TRBJ1-1, with no clear D. The CDR3 sequence is 13 residues long. Germline CDR1 and CDR2: MDHEN and SYDVKM. V gave up 2 bases and J gave up 4 bases, with 8 bases separating them. CDR3 amino acids: CASSLGEVTEAFF. In DNA form, the CDR3 reads TGTGCCAGCAGTTTAGGGGAGGTCACTGAAGCTTTCTTT.

This clonotype showed up just a few times. CDR3 in DNA: TGCGCCAGCATTAGGGAGCCTAGCACAGATACGCAGTATTTT. Its translation: CASIREPSTDTQYF. The V gene is TRBV5-1, the J gene TRBJ2-3; perhaps TRBD2 as D (5 bases). Germline CDR1 and CDR2: SGHRS and YFSETQ. The ends were cut back, 6 bases at V and 0 bases at J, with 11 bases in the middle. This CDR3 comprises 14 residues.

In this sample, this clonotype turned up many times. The chain has TRBV6-2 or TRBV6-3 and TRBJ2-1; 8 nucleotides align to TRBD2. Per germline, CDR1 MNHEY and CDR2 SVGEGT. The junction had 8 bases not matched to a gene; V was cut back by 0 bases and J by 4 bases. The CDR3 totals 17 residues. The CDR3 nucleotides read TGTGCCAGCAGTTACTCGAGCCGGCTAGCGGGTTACAATGAGCAGTTCTTC. Amino acids: CASSYSSRLAGYNEQFF.

This rearrangement joins TRBV2 to TRBJ1-4; no reliable D call. With 6 bases removed from V and 10 bases from J, the gap between germline ends came to 9 bases. The germline V gene encodes CDR1 SNHLY and CDR2 FYNNEI. This CDR3 is built from 11 residues. In DNA form, the CDR3 reads TGTGCCAGCAGCCCCTTCGGAAAACTGTTTTTT. Protein product: CASSPFGKLFF.

The chain employs TRBV20-1 and TRBJ2-7; D remains ambiguous. The CDR3 runs 14 residues. V lost 0 bases and J lost 2, with 11 bases in between. Germline V gene lookup returns CDR1 DFQATT and CDR2 SNEGSKA (reference sequence). CDR3 amino acids: CSARDNLGAYEQYF. CDR3 sequence (DNA): TGCAGTGCTAGAGATAATCTGGGCGCCTACGAGCAGTACTTC.

V usage is TRBV28 and J usage is TRBJ1-5; 9 nucleotides agree with TRBD1. Germline V lookup: CDR1 MDHEN, CDR2 SYDVKM. V lost 3 bases, J lost 4 bases, and 7 bases stayed unmatched. CDR3 length: 16 residues. The CDR3 loop is CASSFRTGVRNQPQHF. In nucleotides, the CDR3 is TGTGCCAGCAGTTTCCGGACAGGGGTGAGGAATCAGCCCCAGCATTTT. The full variable domain, completed using reference TRBV28 and TRBJ1-5, is DVKVTQSSRYLVKRTGEKVFLECVQDMDHENMFWYRQDPGLGLRLIYFSYDVKMKEKGDIPEGYSVSREKKERFSLILESASTNQTSMYLCASSFRTGVRNQPQHFGDGTRLSIL.

The rearrangement uses TRBV12-3 or TRBV12-4 and TRBJ1-4, with D perhaps matching TRBD1 (6 bases). The CDR3 consists of 16 residues. V dropped 5 bases and J dropped 5 bases, with 18 bases sitting between them. CDR3 sequence (DNA): TGTGCCAGCAGTCTCAATCAGGGGACGGCGAATGAAAAACTGTTTTTT. Translating it yields CASSLNQGTANEKLFF.

About this clonotype: Given the absence of the conserved phenylalanine or tryptophan at the CDR3 end, a read error is likely. This chain uses TRBV7-3 with TRBJ2-1; D remains unclear. V lost 2 bases, J lost 3 bases, and 8 bases lay in between. Looked up from germline, CDR1 is SGHTA and CDR2 is FQGTGA. The CDR3 loop spans 14 amino acids. The CDR3 DNA reads as TGTGCCAGCAGCTTAGGCGGAAACTACAATGAGCAGTTCCTC. It specifies CASSLGGNYNEQFL.

The chain carries TRBV6-1 and TRBJ2-7; D might be TRBD2 (6 bases). V was cut by 5 bases and J by 2 bases, with 16 bases left in between. Germline values: CDR1 MNHNS, CDR2 SASEGT. This CDR3 is 15 amino acids long. For the CDR3, the DNA is TGTGCCAGCAGTACAACCGGGACTGGTCCCTACGAGCAGTACTTC. Protein product: CASSTTGTGPYEQYF.

This clonotype was detected only a few times. This rearrangement joins TRBV20-1 to TRBJ2-5, with D uncertain. The CDR3 covers 13 residues. The V and J ends lost 1 base and 1 base respectively, with 7 bases between them. Germline V gene sequence: CDR1 DFQATT, CDR2 SNEGSKA (reference sequence). In DNA, the CDR3 is TGCAGTGCTAGAGGTCCGGTCCAAGAGACCCAGTACTTC. Translation gives CSARGPVQETQYF.

This clonotype was seen many times. V and J are TRBV28 and TRBJ1-1, with 8 nucleotides matching TRBD1. With 3 bases clipped from V and 0 bases from J, the junction kept 12 bases outside the gene matches. CDR1 MDHEN and CDR2 SYDVKM come from the germline V gene. The CDR3 is 18 residues long. CDR3 sequence (DNA): TGTGCCAGCAGTTTCCCCCGGACAGGGAATGGGGTGAACACTGAAGCTTTCTTT. Its protein product is CASSFPRTGNGVNTEAFF. Filled out from reference TRBV28 and TRBJ1-1, the complete variable domain reads DVKVTQSSRYLVKRTGEKVFLECVQDMDHENMFWYRQDPGLGLRLIYFSYDVKMKEKGDIPEGYSVSREKKERFSLILESASTNQTSMYLCASSFPRTGNGVNTEAFFGQGTRLTVV.

This clonotype was seen more than once but under ten times. V and J are TRBV29-1 and TRBJ2-3; 9 bases align to TRBD1. Germline CDR1 SQVTM, CDR2 ANQGSEA. This CDR3 is 12 amino acids long. Unmatched junction bases numbered 8, after V lost 5 bases and J lost 11 bases. For the CDR3, the DNA is TGCAGCGTTAAACCGGGACAGGGTGGGCAGTATTTT. Amino acid sequence: CSVKPGQGGQYF.

This clonotype was observed a handful of times. J is TRBJ2-5 and V is TRBV19; D unclear. Trimming cost V 1 base and J 2 bases, with 14 bases left between them. Per the germline V gene, CDR1 is LNHDA and CDR2 is SQIVND (reference sequence). The CDR3 length is 16 residues. The CDR3 reads CASSIGQSRRQETQYF. In DNA form, the CDR3 reads TGTGCCAGTAGTATAGGCCAATCTAGGAGACAAGAGACCCAGTACTTC. The full variable domain, with the rest looked up from reference TRBV19 and TRBJ2-5, is DGGITQSPKYLFRKEGQNVTLSCEQNLNHDAMYWYRQDPGQGLRLIYYSQIVNDFQKGDIAEGYSVSREKKESFPLTVTSAQKNPTAFYLCASSIGQSRRQETQYFGPGTRLLVL.

In its sample, this clonotype was seen a few times. This chain joins TRBV12-3 or TRBV12-4 and TRBJ1-5, with D maybe TRBD1 (5 bases). With 2 bases removed from V and 7 bases from J, the gap between germline ends came to 12 bases. The CDR3 sequence is 14 residues long. CDR3 region: CASSLRGFGQPQHF. CDR3 DNA sequence: TGTGCCAGCAGTTTAAGGGGATTTGGGCAGCCCCAGCATTTT.